This TCR beta chain was identified in a study of blood T cell repertoires in COVID-19. Study-level information: COVID-19 samples, acute and convalescent, were from the United States, Italy and Spain. The cDNA or gDNA used as material had been derived from T cells, B-cell-depleted T cells, or PBMCs.

The CDR3 runs 17 residues. V lost 1 base, J lost 4 bases, and 4 bases stayed unmatched. The germline V gene has CDR1 MGHRA and CDR2 YSYEKL. Original methodology: Scientists estimated how many nucleated cells there were by amplifying reference gene primers. The data were produced by immunoSEQ multiplex PCR, yet TCRdb's version contains in-frame clones alone and is incomplete. V and J calls and clone size are copied from that table; D and trimming were computed from the DNA. Of tens of thousands of clones listed, about 89% are singletons. The chain employs TRBV4-1 and TRBJ2-2, with 12 bases lining up with TRBD2. Source material: peripheral blood. The receptor comes from a man in his 70s with active or convalescent COVID-19. In nucleotides, the CDR3 is TGCGCCAGCAGCCAAGGACTAGCGGGGGCGAGCACCGGGGAGCTGTTTTTT. Its translation: CASSQGLAGASTGELFF.